The 26 T cell receptor beta chains listed next were all sequenced from one sample in a study of breast tumors, draining lymph nodes, adjacent tissues. Samples came from axillary lymph nodes draining the breast cancer. TCRdb reprocessed the multiplex PCR reads with MiXCR, giving one entry per CDR3 protein. This table has more than 200,000 distinct CDR3 sequences, roughly 30% appearing once. Sequencing was performed on axillary lymph node tissue. The receptors originated from a female donor with breast cancer. Some clones in this sample may be carry-over from other donors' samples.

The chain carries TRBV6-2 or TRBV6-3 and TRBJ2-5; D may be TRBD2 (7 bases). V was clipped by 7 bases and J by 5 bases, with 23 bases between them. Germline V lookup: CDR1 MNHEY, CDR2 SVGEGT. The CDR3 covers 16 residues. Written as DNA, the CDR3 is TGTGCCAGCACCCCCGGGGGGCATAGGACGTCGGAGACCCAGTACTTC. Translating gives CASTPGGHRTSETQYF.

In the case of this clonotype: This may be a read error, as it is one base from a much larger clone. The J gene is TRBJ2-2, the V gene TRBV6-1, with TRBD1 identical over 7 bases. The CDR3 has 18 residues. Germline lookup yields CDR1 MNHNS and CDR2 SASEGT. CDR3 nucleotide sequence: TGTGCCAGCAGTCAAGCCGCGTACAGGGGATATATCGCCGGGGAGCTGTTTTTT. Protein: CASSQAAYRGYIAGELFF.

This sequence joins TRBV12-3 or TRBV12-4 and TRBJ1-2; 8 nucleotides match TRBD1. V was clipped by 6 bases and J by 10 bases; unmatched bases: 10. This CDR3 region has 13 residues. In nucleotides, the CDR3 is TGTGCCAGCAGCGACACCGGGACAGGAGCCTACACCTTC. Translated, it gives CASSDTGTGAYTF.

For the CDR3, the DNA is TGTGCCACCAGTGGACGAGCGGGAGGGGGCACAGATACGCAGTATTTT. Encoded protein: CATSGRAGGGTDTQYF. The rearrangement links TRBV24-1 to TRBJ2-3, with 10 nucleotides matching TRBD2. V lost 5 bases to trimming and J lost 1 base; unmatched junction nucleotides: 5. The germline gives CDR1 KGHDR, CDR2 SFDVKD. The CDR3 length is 16 residues.

Points on this clonotype: Being one base from a much bigger clone, this may be a read error. The chain is built from TRBV20-1 and TRBJ1-5; 7 positions agree with TRBD1. The CDR3 covers 17 residues. Germline-derived CDR1 and CDR2 are DFQATT and SNEGSKA (reference sequence). J was trimmed by 0 bases and V by 1 base; bases with no gene match: 9. The CDR3 nucleotides are TGCAGTGCTAGAGTTAACAGGGGTGGCGCTAGCAATCAGCCCCAGCATTTT. It translates to CSARVNRGGASNQPQHF.

This clonotype was recorded at least ten times. This sequence joins TRBV7-2 and TRBJ2-7; 8 nucleotides match TRBD2. CDR1 SGHTA and CDR2 FQGNSA come from the germline V gene. CDR3 size: 15 residues. The V segment lost 5 bases and the J segment 1 base; nucleotides outside the gene matches: 7. The CDR3 protein is CASSRGGEGSYEQYF. The CDR3 DNA reads as TGTGCCAGCAGCCGGGGGGGAGAGGGATCCTACGAGCAGTACTTC.

This clonotype was seen a handful of times. The V call is TRBV6-4, the J call TRBJ2-3; 7 nucleotides line up with TRBD2. The germline CDR1 and CDR2 sequences are MRHNA and SNTAGT. The CDR3 runs 14 residues. V was clipped by 5 bases and J by 1 base; unmatched bases: 3. DNA of the CDR3: TGTGCCAGCAGTCACCGGGAGGGCACAGATACGCAGTATTTT. Translating gives CASSHREGTDTQYF.

This clonotype was picked up many times. This chain connects TRBV27 to TRBJ2-3; D is ambiguous. Germline V CDR1 and CDR2: MNHEY, SMNVEV (reference sequence). V lost 5 bases and J lost 5, with 17 bases in between. The CDR3 has 15 amino acids. The CDR3 region is CASSGSTLPRDTQYF. The DNA of the CDR3 is TGTGCCAGCAGTGGCTCTACACTACCGCGAGATACGCAGTATTTT.

The chain combines TRBV25-1 with TRBJ1-2, with 7 nucleotides matching TRBD1. The trim removed 6 bases at V and 0 bases at J, leaving 4 bases unmatched. The CDR3 contains 14 residues. Per the germline V gene, CDR1 is MGHDK and CDR2 is SYGVNS. The DNA for the CDR3 is TGTGCCAGCAGCGCGGGACAGCCTAACTATGGCTACACCTTC. Its protein product is CASSAGQPNYGYTF.

As concerns this clonotype: The conserved closing phenylalanine or tryptophan is absent in this CDR3, likely reflecting a read error. It is unclear where the CDR3 begins or ends on the DNA, so no DNA is shown, and the CDR3 is as TCRdb lists it. The chain has TRBV20-1 and TRBJ2-5; the table names TRBD2, a call not compared with the DNA. Germline V gene lookup returns CDR1 DFQATT and CDR2 SNEGSKA (reference sequence). The CDR3 is made up of 8 amino acids, end residues included. The CDR3 loop reads CSAPGLAG.

This clonotype was observed many times. The chain carries TRBV4-1 and TRBJ2-1, with TRBD2 identical over 9 bases. The germline gives CDR1 MGHRA, CDR2 YSYEKL. Losses at the gene ends were 3 bases for V and 2 bases for J; bases not matched to a gene: 5. This CDR3 contains 16 residues. The CDR3 coding sequence is TGCGCCAGCAGCCAGAGCGGGACTAGCACCTACAATGAGCAGTTCTTC. It translates to CASSQSGTSTYNEQFF.

Many counts were recorded for this clonotype. The chain links TRBV15 to TRBJ2-5, with no clear D. Trimming removed 1 base at V and 4 bases at J, with 7 bases between. CDR1 and CDR2 (germline): LNHNV, YYDKDF (reference sequence). The CDR3 runs 13 residues. The CDR3 loop is CATSRAVGETQYF. Here the CDR3 DNA reads TGTGCCACCAGCAGAGCGGTCGGAGAGACCCAGTACTTC.

This clonotype was counted ten times or more. The V gene is TRBV20-1, the J gene TRBJ2-1; 14 bases line up with TRBD2. J lost 7 bases, V lost 5 bases, and 7 bases had no gene match. This CDR3 is 15 amino acids long. Germline CDR1 reads DFQATT; CDR2 reads SNEGSKA (reference sequence). The CDR3 DNA reads TGCAGTGCTGAGGGGACTAGCGGGAGATGGAATGAGCAGTTCTTC. Translating it yields CSAEGTSGRWNEQFF.

This chain links TRBV18 with TRBJ1-1; 9 bases align to TRBD1. The V segment lost 5 bases and the J segment 1 base; nucleotides outside the gene matches: 5. CDR1 is KGHSH and CDR2 is LQKENI in the germline V gene. This CDR3 is 15 amino acids long. CDR3 protein: CASSLRQGENTEAFF. CDR3 coding DNA: TGTGCCAGCTCATTAAGACAGGGGGAGAACACTGAAGCTTTCTTT.

The table lists this clonotype with many counts. A read error may explain this, as a much larger clone is one base away. The chain uses TRBV7-9 and TRBJ2-7; 10 nucleotides match TRBD1. This CDR3 spans 17 amino acids. V gave up 2 bases and J gave up 7 bases; unmatched junction bases: 14. Germline CDR1 and CDR2: SEHNR and FQNEAQ (reference sequence). CDR3 bases: TGTGCCAGCAGCTTAAGGGGGGGGGGGGGGACAGGGGAGGAGCAGTACTTC. Protein: CASSLRGGGGTGEEQYF.

This clonotype was counted ten times or more. The V call is TRBV7-9, the J call TRBJ2-7, with a weak D call TRBD2 (7 bases). Germline V gene lookup returns CDR1 SEHNR and CDR2 FQNEAQ (reference sequence). This CDR3 comprises 15 residues. Trimming cost V 7 bases and J 0 bases, with 16 bases left between them. The DNA for the CDR3 is TGTGCCAGCATCCCGGGGGGCTTGAGCTCCTACGAGCAGTACTTC. It translates to CASIPGGLSSYEQYF. Supplemented by reference TRBV7-9 and TRBJ2-7, the full variable domain reads DTGVSQNPRHKITKRGQNVTFRCDPISEHNRLYWYRQTLGQGPEFLTYFQNEAQLEKSRLLSDRFSAERPKGSFSTLEIQRTEQGDSAMYLCASIPGGLSSYEQYFGPGTRLTVT.

The sample holds many counts of this clonotype. J is TRBJ2-7 and V is TRBV7-9, with TRBD1 matching over 11 bases. This CDR3 comprises 14 residues. J lost 5 bases, V lost 5 bases, and 5 bases had no gene match. The germline V gene has CDR1 SEHNR and CDR2 FQNEAQ (reference sequence). CDR3 in amino acids: CASSPDRGRNEQYF. The CDR3 DNA reads TGTGCCAGCAGCCCGGACAGGGGGCGGAACGAGCAGTACTTC.

This clonotype was seen only once. This chain uses TRBV12-3 or TRBV12-4 with TRBJ2-1; 7 bases align to TRBD2. CDR3 length: 14 amino acids. V shed 5 bases and J 11 bases; nucleotides not matched to a gene: 12. The CDR3 sequence: CASSLDSGLVKQFF. CDR3 DNA: TGTGCCAGCAGTCTAGATTCCGGACTAGTCAAGCAGTTCTTC.

Note on this clonotype: One base away lies a much larger clone, so this may be a sequencing read error. The genes are TRBV5-4 and TRBJ2-1; D is ambiguous. The CDR3 loop spans 12 amino acids. Per the germline V gene, CDR1 is SGHNT and CDR2 is YYREEE (reference sequence). V dropped 0 bases and J dropped 9 bases, with 7 bases sitting between them. The CDR3 region is CASSLAPTEQFF. The CDR3, as DNA: TGTGCCAGCAGCTTGGCCCCGACTGAGCAGTTCTTC. The entire variable domain, with the rest obtained from reference TRBV5-4 and TRBJ2-1, is as follows: ETGVTQSPTHLIKTRGQQVTLRCSSQSGHNTVSWYQQALGQGPQFIFQYYREEENGRGNFPPRFSGLQFPNYSSELNVNALELDDSALYLCASSLAPTEQFFGPGTRLTVL.

The chain employs TRBV2 and TRBJ1-6, with 9 bases that match TRBD1. CDR3 length: 16 amino acids. V lost 1 base, J lost 9 bases, and 7 bases stayed unmatched. The V gene's germline CDR1 is SNHLY and CDR2 FYNNEI. The CDR3: CASSEGPGQGGSPLHF. In DNA, the CDR3 is TGTGCCAGCAGTGAAGGCCCGGGACAGGGCGGTTCACCCCTCCACTTT.

Ten or more counts support this clonotype. V and J are TRBV6-1 and TRBJ2-3; no clear D. Germline-derived CDR1 and CDR2 are MNHNS and SASEGT. V lost 3 bases to trimming and J lost 6 bases, with 4 bases between them. The CDR3 extends over 11 amino acids. CDR3 coding DNA: TGTGCCAGCAGTGAGGGGGATACGCAGTATTTT. This gives the protein CASSEGDTQYF.

This clonotype was detected ten times or more. V usage is TRBV20-1 and J usage is TRBJ1-6; no clear D gene. There are 12 residues in the CDR3. The germline V gene encodes CDR1 DFQATT and CDR2 SNEGSKA (reference sequence). The V end was cut by 5 bases, the J end by 12 bases, with 14 bases between. The CDR3 reads CSAWFRGEPLHF. CDR3 bases: TGCAGTGCTTGGTTTCGGGGAGAACCCCTCCACTTT.

As concerns this clonotype: A much larger clone sits a single nucleotide away, making a read error possible. The chain recombines TRBV9 with TRBJ2-7; 12 nucleotides align to TRBD2. CDR1 and CDR2 (germline): SGDLS, YYNGEE. J lost 6 bases, V lost 4 bases, and 14 bases had no gene match. The CDR3 covers 17 residues. CDR3 protein: CASSTGLAGGVGTEQYF. CDR3 bases: TGTGCCAGCAGCACGGGACTAGCGGGTGGGGTGGGCACCGAGCAGTACTTC.

This clonotype was picked up many times. The V and J genes are TRBV3-1 and TRBJ2-5; either TRBD1 or TRBD2 may fit D (6 bases each). There are 15 residues in the CDR3. Germline-derived CDR1 and CDR2 are LGHDT and YNNKEL (reference sequence). V was trimmed by 5 bases and J by 5 bases, leaving 18 bases between them. CDR3 amino acids: CASSSRSGALETQYF. The CDR3 region has the DNA TGTGCCAGCAGCTCAAGATCGGGGGCGCTTGAGACCCAGTACTTC.

The table lists this clonotype with many counts. V is TRBV4-1 and J is TRBJ1-2; D might be TRBD1 (5 bases). V was cut by 0 bases and J by 4 bases, with 6 bases left in between. This CDR3 spans 13 amino acids. Per the germline V gene, CDR1 is MGHRA and CDR2 is YSYEKL. The CDR3 loop is CASSQEGTYGYTF. CDR3 nucleotides: TGCGCCAGCAGCCAAGAGGGGACCTATGGCTACACCTTC.

For this clonotype: The junction does not match germline at one end; this may be a read error. The chain is built from TRBV19 and TRBJ1-1; 10 nucleotides line up with TRBD1. Germline values: CDR1 LNHDA, CDR2 SQIVND (reference sequence). This CDR3 spans 16 amino acids. The CDR3 here is CASSLRTGGKNTKAFF. CDR3 bases: TGTGCCAGTAGCCTCCGGACAGGGGGGAAGAACACTAAAGCTTTCTTT. Supplemented by reference TRBV19 and TRBJ1-1, the full variable domain reads DGGITQSPKYLFRKEGQNVTLSCEQNLNHDAMYWYRQDPGQGLRLIYYSQIVNDFQKGDIAEGYSVSREKKESFPLTVTSAQKNPTAFYLCASSLRTGGKNTKAFFGQGTRLTVV.